A single TCR beta chain is shown here with its context. Antigen unknown. The CDR3 loop spans 16 amino acids. Germline V gene sequence: CDR1 LNHNV, CDR2 YYDKDF (reference sequence). The germline V and J ends were trimmed by 5 bases and 0 bases, with 16 bases remaining between them. These data come from a study of T cells and Merkel cell carcinoma outcomes. Using immunoSEQ multiplex PCR, the repertoire was profiled, and TCRdb retains in-frame clones only, with some absent. The sample lists around 14,000 clones; around 90% were seen once. Overall study results and limits: Reportedly, T-cell repertoire with density predicts Merkel cell carcinoma outcomes.

Sample: tumor tissue from Merkel cell carcinoma. This rearrangement joins TRBV15 to TRBJ1-1; D perhaps matches TRBD1 (5 bases). This clonotype originated in a human donor with Merkel cell carcinoma. The CDR3, as DNA: TGTGCCACCAGCCCCTTGAGAGGACATTTGAACACTGAAGCTTTCTTT. This encodes CATSPLRGHLNTEAFF.